The clone carrying this T cell receptor beta chain was seen ten or more times. The antigen is unknown. The data derive from a study of human CD8 memory T cell subsets. Per germline, CDR1 DFQATT and CDR2 SNEGSKA (reference sequence). CDR3 length equals 14 residues. V lost 6 bases, J lost 4 bases, and 18 bases lay in between. Libraries targeted TCR beta using 5' RACE with UMIs. Via MiXCR, TCRdb re-called the 5' RACE reads, giving one row per CDR3 protein. The data hold roughly 8,300 distinct CDR3 sequences, with about 3.9% observed a single time. Study outcomes and limitations: Between stem-like memory and precursor exhausted T cell repertoires, overlap was minimal.

The sample consisted of CD8+ T cells from PBMCs. The V gene is TRBV20-1, the J gene TRBJ1-2; D call uncertain. The sequence was obtained from a human donor in good health. Here the CDR3 DNA reads TGCAGTGCCGAAGCCCCCGGGGTGTCCTATGGCTACACCTTC. This encodes CSAEAPGVSYGYTF.